The next 26 T cell receptor beta chains were all read from a single sample in a study of regulatory T cells in long-lasting Graves disease. Time point: newly diagnosed GD, antithyroid drugs for less than 3 months. PBMCs provided the RNA from which the TCR library was made. Sequencing libraries for TCR beta were prepared with iRepertoire HTBI primers and Arm-PCR of CDR3 regions. TCRdb used MiXCR to reprocess the multiplex PCR reads, holding one entry per CDR3 protein. The sample holds about 560,000 distinct CDR3 sequences, around 15% seen once. These data were also filed under a second study, of T cells in Graves' hyperthyroidism and ophthalmopathy.

Here the sequenced sample was peripheral blood mononuclear cells (PBMCs), taken at new diagnosis, from a patient treated with antithyroid drugs. The receptors shown here come from a man between 18 and 35 years old with Graves disease.

The chain uses TRBV5-1 and TRBJ2-3; tentative D call: TRBD2 (5 bases). This CDR3 has 14 amino acids. With 0 bases removed from V and 4 bases from J, the gap between germline ends came to 9 bases. The germline gives CDR1 SGHRS, CDR2 YFSETQ. The CDR3 is CASSLDRRADTQYF. The CDR3 DNA reads TGCGCCAGCAGCTTGGATCGGCGGGCAGATACGCAGTATTTT. Variable domain in full (rest from reference TRBV5-1 and TRBJ2-3): KAGVTQTPRYLIKTRGQQVTLSCSPISGHRSVSWYQQTPGQGLQFLFEYFSETQRNKGNFPGRFSGRQFSNSRSEMNVSTLELGDSALYLCASSLDRRADTQYFGPGTRLTVL.

This clonotype was observed a few times. V is TRBV6-1 and J is TRBJ1-5; D possibly corresponds to TRBD1 (5 bases). The V gene's germline CDR1 is MNHNS and CDR2 SASEGT. Deletions cut 6 bases from V and 7 bases from J, with 16 bases between. This CDR3 has 14 amino acids. In DNA form, the CDR3 reads TGTGCCAGCAGCCAAGCAGGGAATAAACAGCCCCAGCATTTT. It yields the protein CASSQAGNKQPQHF.

This clonotype was observed at least ten times. CDR3 in amino acids: CAWNSGGPGPQHF. The CDR3 DNA reads TGTGCCTGGAATTCCGGGGGCCCAGGCCCCCAGCATTTT. The chain couples TRBV30 to TRBJ1-5, with D maybe TRBD1 (6 bases). V was shortened by 4 bases and J by 10 bases, with 17 bases between the two germline ends. There are 13 residues in the CDR3. CDR1 is GTSNPN and CDR2 is SVGIG in the germline V gene (reference sequence).

This clonotype was seen many times. V usage is TRBV30 and J usage is TRBJ1-1; no definite D call. V was clipped by 0 bases and J by 7 bases, with 12 bases between them. This CDR3 comprises 13 residues. CDR1 GTSNPN and CDR2 SVGIG come from the germline V gene (reference sequence). The CDR3 region has the DNA TGTGCCTGGAGTGTACGGCCGTGGCGTGAAGCTTTCTTT. Its protein is CAWSVRPWREAFF.

The chain is built from TRBV10-2 and TRBJ2-2, with D possibly TRBD2 on 6 matching bases. The germline CDR1 and CDR2 sequences are WSHSY and SAAADI. This CDR3 contains 15 residues. The V and J ends lost 6 bases and 4 bases respectively, with 15 bases between them. The CDR3 bases are TGCGCCAGCAGCGTCGGGAGAGAGGGCACCGGGGAGCTGTTTTTT. Its protein product is CASSVGREGTGELFF.

This clonotype was seen repeatedly, ten times or more. For the CDR3, the DNA is TGCAGCGTTGAAGGACCCGATCGGGCAGGGGGTCATCTCGAGACCCAGTACTTC. Translated: CSVEGPDRAGGHLETQYF. The chain links TRBV29-1 to TRBJ2-5; TRBD1 matches at 7 bases. The CDR3 spans 18 residues. After removal of 1 base from V and 5 bases from J, the junction contained 19 bases not matched to a gene. The germline CDR1 and CDR2 sequences are SQVTM and ANQGSEA.

This clonotype was counted many times. The gene calls are TRBV3-1 and TRBJ2-1; the match to TRBD2 covers 11 bases. J gave up 5 bases and V 4 bases, and 1 base lay outside the gene matches. Germline V CDR1 and CDR2: LGHDT, YNNKEL (reference sequence). The CDR3 extends over 14 amino acids. In nucleotides, the CDR3 is TGTGCCAGCAGCCTGGGACTAGCGGACAATGAGCAGTTCTTC. Translation gives CASSLGLADNEQFF.

The chain carries TRBV18 and TRBJ1-1; D is undetermined. Trimming stripped 3 bases from V and 1 base from J, with 12 bases between. The length of the CDR3 is 15 residues. Germline CDR1 is KGHSH and CDR2 is LQKENI. The chain's CDR3 is CASSPLLGENTEAFF. CDR3 DNA: TGTGCCAGCTCACCTTTGCTCGGGGAGAACACTGAAGCTTTCTTT.

This clonotype was seen at least ten times. The rearrangement uses TRBV6-5 and TRBJ2-5, with 11 bases matching TRBD2. The CDR3 extends over 17 amino acids. After removal of 0 bases from V and 10 bases from J, the junction contained 13 bases not matched to a gene. Looked up from germline, CDR1 is MNHEY and CDR2 is SVGAGI. The CDR3 region is CASSYSALAGGLEVQYF. In DNA form, the CDR3 reads TGTGCCAGCAGTTACTCCGCTCTAGCGGGAGGCCTAGAGGTCCAGTACTTC.

V gene TRBV7-9 combines with J gene TRBJ2-7; 11 nucleotides line up with TRBD2. V shed 5 bases and J 3 bases; nucleotides not matched to a gene: 9. The CDR3 spans 16 residues. Germline CDR1 and CDR2: SEHNR and FQNEAQ (reference sequence). The CDR3 sequence: CASSLPGLAGGYEQYF. CDR3 bases: TGTGCCAGCAGCCTCCCAGGGCTAGCGGGAGGCTACGAGCAGTACTTC.

The chain employs TRBV12-5 and TRBJ2-1; TRBD1 might be the D (7 bases). Per the germline V gene, CDR1 is LGHNT and CDR2 is FRNRAP. The CDR3 loop spans 15 amino acids. V was clipped by 1 base and J by 10 bases, with 17 bases between them. The CDR3 DNA reads TGTGCTAGTGGTTTGGGACAGGGTTTGGGGGGCGAGCAGTTCTTC. This gives the protein CASGLGQGLGGEQFF. The entire variable domain, with the rest obtained from reference TRBV12-5 and TRBJ2-1, is as follows: DARVTQTPRHKVTEMGQEVTMRCQPILGHNTVFWYRQTMMQGLELLAYFRNRAPLDDSGMPKDRFSAEMPDATLATLKIQPSEPRDSAVYFCASGLGQGLGGEQFFGPGTRLTVL.

This clonotype was seen repeatedly, ten times or more. V is TRBV12-3 or TRBV12-4 and J is TRBJ2-1; no clear D. The V gene lost 5 bases and the J gene lost 13 bases, with 15 bases spanning the gap. The CDR3 is 12 amino acids. CDR3 amino acids: CASSAIRVSQFF. CDR3 sequence (DNA): TGTGCCAGCAGTGCCATTAGAGTATCACAGTTCTTC.

This sequence joins TRBV18 and TRBJ2-7; 8 bases match TRBD1. The CDR3 loop spans 16 amino acids. V was pared by 1 base and J by 5 bases, with 10 bases of the junction left unmatched. CDR1 and CDR2 (germline): KGHSH, LQKENI. The CDR3 DNA reads as TGTGCCAGCTCACCACGGCAGGGGGCGGGATTTGACGAGCAGTACTTC. It is translated as CASSPRQGAGFDEQYF.

The table lists this clonotype with many counts. The chain carries TRBV6-5 and TRBJ1-4, with a tentative D call TRBD1 (5 bases). Trimming stripped 2 bases from V and 7 bases from J, with 11 bases between. The CDR3 totals 14 residues. Germline CDR1 MNHEY, CDR2 SVGAGI. The chain's CDR3 is CASSYGGLGEKLFF. The DNA for the CDR3 is TGTGCCAGCAGTTACGGGGGATTAGGTGAAAAACTGTTTTTT.

This clonotype came up a few times. The chain joins TRBV5-1 to TRBJ2-7, with D possibly being TRBD1 (6 bases). In germline, CDR1 is SGHRS, CDR2 YFSETQ. V shed 4 bases and J shed 4 bases, with 18 bases lying between them. The length of the CDR3 is 15 residues. CDR3 loop: CASSLRGGTVYEQYF. CDR3 nucleotide sequence: TGCGCCAGCAGCCTAAGAGGGGGTACAGTTTACGAGCAGTACTTC.

This clonotype occurred many times. The V call is TRBV7-2, the J call TRBJ2-3; D is unresolved. The germline gives CDR1 SGHTA, CDR2 FQGNSA. CDR3 length equals 14 residues. Trimming took off 1 base at V and 6 bases at J, with 11 bases between the two ends. The CDR3 spells CASSLDLGDDTQYF. Here the CDR3 DNA reads TGTGCCAGCAGCTTAGATCTAGGAGATGATACGCAGTATTTT.

There are many counts of this clonotype. The V call is TRBV3-1, the J call TRBJ2-7, with a possible D match to TRBD2 (7 bases). V was clipped by 6 bases and J by 0 bases, with 15 bases between them. Germline CDR1 is LGHDT and CDR2 is YNNKEL (reference sequence). The CDR3 length is 15 residues. The CDR3 sequence: CASRGRGTGSYEQYF. As DNA, the CDR3 is TGTGCCAGCAGGGGGAGGGGGACCGGCTCCTACGAGCAGTACTTC.

This clonotype was counted at least ten times. J is TRBJ1-2 and V is TRBV30, with a tentative D call TRBD1 (5 bases). The germline V gene encodes CDR1 GTSNPN and CDR2 SVGIG (reference sequence). V lost 4 bases, J lost 8 bases, and 20 bases lay in between. The CDR3 consists of 14 residues. CDR3 protein: CAWTLSGTLGGYTF. The DNA of the CDR3 is TGTGCCTGGACCCTATCCGGGACTCTCGGCGGCTACACCTTC.

About this clonotype: A read error may explain this, as a much larger clone is one base away. This chain uses TRBV2 with TRBJ2-7; no firm D call. V shed 6 bases and J shed 8 bases, with 11 bases lying between them. The length of the CDR3 is 11 residues. Germline V lookup: CDR1 SNHLY, CDR2 FYNNEI. In nucleotides, the CDR3 is TGTGCCAGCAGCTTTGATAACAAGCAGTACTTC. This encodes CASSFDNKQYF.

This clonotype showed up many times. This chain joins TRBV3-1 and TRBJ1-2, with 11 bases lining up with TRBD1. The length of the CDR3 is 15 residues. Losses at the gene ends were 1 base for V and 2 bases for J; bases not matched to a gene: 0. Per germline, CDR1 LGHDT and CDR2 YNNKEL (reference sequence). The CDR3 reads CASSQGTGGNYGYTF. CDR3 in DNA: TGTGCCAGCAGCCAAGGGACAGGGGGCAACTATGGCTACACCTTC.

This clonotype was seen a handful of times. The chain joins TRBV11-2 to TRBJ2-7; D is unresolved. Germline CDR1 SGHAT, CDR2 FQNNGV. This CDR3 has 12 residues. V was trimmed by 5 bases and J by 2 bases, leaving 7 bases between them. CDR3 nucleotides: TGTGCCAGCAGCCTTAATGCCTACGAGCAGTACTTC. Translating gives CASSLNAYEQYF.

This clonotype was seen more than once but under ten times. Here the CDR3 DNA reads TGTGCCTGGAGTGTAGGTGGGAGCGGTACCGGGGAGCTGTTTTTT. It specifies CAWSVGGSGTGELFF. The chain links TRBV30 to TRBJ2-2, with TRBD2 as a possible D gene (5 bases). V dropped 0 bases and J dropped 5 bases, with 13 bases sitting between them. The CDR3 has 15 amino acids. In germline, CDR1 is GTSNPN, CDR2 SVGIG (reference sequence).

In DNA, the CDR3 is TGTGCCAGCAGCTTACAGGGGGCCGGACTCTCTGGGGCCAACGTCCTGACTTTC. This encodes CASSLQGAGLSGANVLTF. The chain links TRBV28 to TRBJ2-6, with TRBD1 matching over 9 bases. V was pared by 6 bases and J by 0 bases, with 9 bases of the junction left unmatched. Germline values: CDR1 MDHEN, CDR2 SYDVKM. The CDR3 has 18 residues.

The chain uses TRBV28 and TRBJ1-4; 7 nucleotides match TRBD1. V lost 6 bases, J lost 5 bases, and 9 bases stayed unmatched. The V gene's germline CDR1 is MDHEN and CDR2 SYDVKM. The length of the CDR3 is 15 residues. CDR3 loop: CASSHEGDRNEKLFF. The CDR3 coding sequence is TGTGCCAGCAGCCACGAAGGGGACAGAAATGAAAAACTGTTTTTT. Combining the CDR3 with reference TRBV28 and TRBJ1-4 gives the whole variable domain DVKVTQSSRYLVKRTGEKVFLECVQDMDHENMFWYRQDPGLGLRLIYFSYDVKMKEKGDIPEGYSVSREKKERFSLILESASTNQTSMYLCASSHEGDRNEKLFFGSGTQLSVL.

This clonotype has ten or more counts. This sequence joins TRBV28 and TRBJ2-3; 12 bases are shared with TRBD2. CDR1 and CDR2 (germline): MDHEN, SYDVKM. Trimming at V came to 6 bases and at J to 4 bases, leaving 8 bases not matched to a gene. This CDR3 is 16 amino acids long. The DNA of the CDR3 is TGTGCCAGCAGCGGATGGACTAGCGGGAAGTCAGATACGCAGTATTTT. Encoded protein: CASSGWTSGKSDTQYF.

In its sample, this clonotype was seen many times. The genes are TRBV7-8 and TRBJ2-7; 8 bases agree with TRBD2. The CDR3 sequence is 16 residues long. V lost 5 bases, J lost 2 bases, and 11 bases stayed unmatched. From germline, CDR1 is SGHVS and CDR2 FQNEAQ. DNA for the CDR3: TGTGCCAGCAGCCCCCGGAGGACTAGCATGACCTACGAGCAGTACTTC. Translating gives CASSPRRTSMTYEQYF.